This T cell receptor (beta chain) comes out of a study of preoperative IRX-2 immunotherapy in early breast cancer. Using immunoSEQ multiplex PCR, the repertoire was profiled, and TCRdb retains in-frame clones only, with some absent. The profile shows about 34,000 clones, 90% to 95% of them singletons. V lost 5 bases, J lost 0 bases, and 6 bases stayed unmatched. The CDR3 has 16 residues. Per germline, CDR1 LGHNT and CDR2 FRNRAP. Treatment indicated: preoperative locoregional IRX-2 cytokine immunotherapy. Preoperative locoregional IRX-2 cytokine immunotherapy was tested in the phase Ib source study. The receptor was isolated from a human donor with breast cancer. The specimen was obtained from a patient treated with IRX-2 immunotherapy. J is TRBJ2-4 and V is TRBV12-5, with TRBD2 identical over 8 bases. CDR3 sequence reads: CASGLGRGEAKNIQYF. The DNA for the CDR3 is TGTGCTAGTGGTCTGGGGCGGGGGGAAGCCAAAAACATTCAGTACTTC. The full variable domain, its missing parts supplied by reference TRBV12-5 and TRBJ2-4, is DARVTQTPRHKVTEMGQEVTMRCQPILGHNTVFWYRQTMMQGLELLAYFRNRAPLDDSGMPKDRFSAEMPDATLATLKIQPSEPRDSAVYFCASGLGRGEAKNIQYFGAGTRLSVL.